These 12 T cell receptor beta chains were all obtained from the same sample, sequenced in a study of CD8 T cells in ankylosing spondylitis. One entry per CDR3 protein, called by TCRdb with MiXCR from the 5' RACE reads. The sample records more than 150,000 distinct CDR3 sequences, roughly 18% being singletons. Sequencing was carried out using blood, either unsorted or a sorted T cell fraction (not recorded which). Receptors originate from a male donor aged 5 to 30 with ankylosing spondylitis or in good health (not recorded which).

This clonotype has ten or more counts. The chain has TRBV12-3 or TRBV12-4 and TRBJ2-5; tentative D call: TRBD2 (6 bases). The CDR3 runs 13 residues. Trimming left V 3 bases short and J 3 bases short, with 8 bases between. This CDR3 reads CASSFGGKETQYF. In nucleotides, the CDR3 is TGTGCCAGCAGTTTCGGCGGGAAAGAGACCCAGTACTTC.

The V gene is TRBV6-5, the J gene TRBJ2-3, with 13 bases lining up with TRBD2. V lost 6 bases, J lost 2 bases, and 5 bases stayed unmatched. CDR1 and CDR2 (germline): MNHEY, SVGAGI. The CDR3 has 16 amino acids. The CDR3 bases are TGTGCCAGCAGATGGACTAGCGGGGGCCTCACAGATACGCAGTATTTT. As protein: CASRWTSGGLTDTQYF.

In this sample, this clonotype turned up many times. The V call is TRBV4-1, the J call TRBJ2-1, with 9 bases lining up with TRBD2. J gave up 2 bases and V 1 base, and 6 bases lay outside the gene matches. The CDR3 is 17 amino acids. Looked up from germline, CDR1 is MGHRA and CDR2 is YSYEKL. The CDR3 sequence: CASSQGSGRIPYNEQFF. The CDR3 coding sequence is TGCGCCAGCAGCCAAGGTAGCGGGAGAATTCCCTACAATGAGCAGTTCTTC.

This clonotype was observed many times. The chain joins TRBV20-1 to TRBJ2-3; 8 nucleotides line up with TRBD1. The V segment lost 3 bases and the J segment 5 bases; nucleotides outside the gene matches: 7. The length of the CDR3 is 14 residues. Germline CDR1 DFQATT, CDR2 SNEGSKA (reference sequence). The CDR3 coding sequence is TGCAGTGCTAGCGCCGGGACAGGAAGAGATACGCAGTATTTT. Residues: CSASAGTGRDTQYF.

This clonotype was detected ten times or more. V and J are TRBV20-1 and TRBJ2-1; the D gene is possibly TRBD2 (5 bases). Trimming stripped 1 base from V and 0 bases from J, with 13 bases between. The CDR3 totals 16 residues. Germline V CDR1 and CDR2: DFQATT, SNEGSKA (reference sequence). CDR3 DNA: TGCAGTGCTAGAGTCCGGGAACAGAGCTCCTACAATGAGCAGTTCTTC. Protein: CSARVREQSSYNEQFF.

The V gene is TRBV12-3 or TRBV12-4, the J gene TRBJ2-1; TRBD2 matches 16 bases. This CDR3 has 18 residues. The V and J ends lost 5 bases and 7 bases, in that order; junction bases with no gene match: 11. CDR3 loop: CASSILGLAGGMVNEQFF. CDR3 DNA sequence: TGTGCCAGCAGTATCCTGGGACTAGCGGGAGGGATGGTGAATGAGCAGTTCTTC.

V is TRBV10-3 and J is TRBJ1-2; D possibly corresponds to TRBD1 (6 bases). The CDR3 covers 15 residues. The V gene's germline CDR1 is ENHRY and CDR2 SYGVKD. Trimming stripped 0 bases from V and 0 bases from J, with 8 bases between. Written as DNA, the CDR3 is TGTGCCATCAGTGAGTCGACAGGTCCTAACTATGGCTACACCTTC. This encodes CAISESTGPNYGYTF.

This clonotype was observed many times. This chain connects TRBV28 to TRBJ2-1; D is perhaps TRBD2 (5 bases). Trimming cost V 6 bases and J 0 bases, with 15 bases left between them. The CDR3 is 16 residues long. CDR1 and CDR2 (germline): MDHEN, SYDVKM. CDR3 sequence: CASSRTLLRSYNEQFF. The CDR3 DNA reads TGTGCCAGCAGCAGGACTCTTCTTCGCTCCTACAATGAGCAGTTCTTC.

This chain joins TRBV7-2 and TRBJ2-3; the match to TRBD2 covers 14 bases. The germline CDR1 and CDR2 sequences are SGHTA and FQGNSA. J gave up 4 bases and V 1 base, and 7 bases lay outside the gene matches. The CDR3 loop spans 18 amino acids. CDR3 in DNA: TGTGCCAGCAGCTTAGTTGGGACTAGCGGGAGTAAGGCAGATACGCAGTATTTT. This codes for CASSLVGTSGSKADTQYF.

This clonotype was seen repeatedly, ten times or more. The chain couples TRBV5-1 to TRBJ2-7; 7 bases are shared with TRBD1. Germline V lookup: CDR1 SGHRS, CDR2 YFSETQ. The CDR3 is made up of 14 amino acids. V lost 3 bases to trimming and J lost 3 bases; unmatched junction nucleotides: 6. The CDR3 DNA follows: TGCGCCAGCAGCTCGAACAGGGGTTACTACGAGCAGTACTTC. Translation gives CASSSNRGYYEQYF.

This clonotype was counted many times. This chain connects TRBV28 to TRBJ2-1; D is perhaps TRBD2 (5 bases). This CDR3 contains 15 residues. Per the germline V gene, CDR1 is MDHEN and CDR2 is SYDVKM. The V gene lost 7 bases and the J gene lost 0 bases, with 13 bases spanning the gap. CDR3 residues: CASTEGTSSYNEQFF. The CDR3 coding sequence is TGTGCCAGCACCGAGGGTACATCCTCCTACAATGAGCAGTTCTTC.

This clonotype was found many times. The CDR3 region has the DNA TGTGCCAGCAGACTATACAATGAGCAGTTCTTC. The encoded protein is CASRLYNEQFF. The rearrangement links TRBV6-1 to TRBJ2-1, with D unclear. The CDR3 extends over 11 amino acids. V lost 6 bases to trimming and J lost 4 bases, with 4 bases between them. Germline V gives CDR1 MNHNS, CDR2 SASEGT.